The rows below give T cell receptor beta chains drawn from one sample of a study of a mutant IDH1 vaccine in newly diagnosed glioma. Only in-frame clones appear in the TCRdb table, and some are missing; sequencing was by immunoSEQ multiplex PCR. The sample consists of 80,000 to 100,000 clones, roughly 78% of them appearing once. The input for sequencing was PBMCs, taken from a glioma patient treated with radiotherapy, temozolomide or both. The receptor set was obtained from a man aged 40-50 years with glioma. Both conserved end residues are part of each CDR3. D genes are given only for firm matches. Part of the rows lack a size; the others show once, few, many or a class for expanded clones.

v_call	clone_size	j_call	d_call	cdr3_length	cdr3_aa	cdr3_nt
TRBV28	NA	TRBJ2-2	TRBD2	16	CASSPGLAGLDGELFF	TGTGCCAGCAGCCCGGGACTAGCGGGACTGGACGGGGAGCTGTTTTTT
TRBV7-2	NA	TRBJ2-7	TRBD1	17	CASSPGTGTGGSYEQYF	TGTGCCAGCAGCCCCGGTACCGGGACAGGGGGTTCCTACGAGCAGTACTTC
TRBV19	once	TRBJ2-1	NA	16	CASSIRTLGEYNEQFF	TGTGCCAGTAGTATTAGGACTCTCGGAGAGTACAATGAGCAGTTCTTC
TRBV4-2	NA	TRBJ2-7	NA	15	CASSQEGEYRYEQYF	TGTGCCAGCAGCCAAGAGGGGGAATACCGCTACGAGCAGTACTTC
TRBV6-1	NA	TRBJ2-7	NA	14	CASSILRRAYEQYF	TGTGCCAGCAGTATATTAAGGCGGGCCTACGAGCAGTACTTC
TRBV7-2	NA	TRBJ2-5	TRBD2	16	CASSLSLAGGQETQYF	TGTGCCAGCAGCTTAAGCCTAGCGGGGGGTCAGGAGACCCAGTACTTC
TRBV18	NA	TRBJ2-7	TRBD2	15	CASSPLGGRAHEQYF	TGTGCCAGCTCACCACTAGGTGGGAGGGCCCACGAGCAGTACTTC
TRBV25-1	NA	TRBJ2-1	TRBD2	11	CASSGGTSALF	TGTGCCAGCAGTGGGGGGACTAGCGCTCTCTTC
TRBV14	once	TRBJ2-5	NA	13	CASSQAAGPTQYF	TGTGCCAGCAGCCAGGCCGCTGGACCTACCCAGTACTTC
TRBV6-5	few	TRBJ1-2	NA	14	CASSAAGWSYGYTF	TGTGCCAGCAGCGCCGCCGGGTGGAGCTATGGCTACACCTTC
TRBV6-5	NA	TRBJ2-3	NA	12	CASNRDTDTQYF	TGTGCCAGCAACCGAGACACAGATACGCAGTATTTT
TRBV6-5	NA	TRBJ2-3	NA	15	CASSYTVVAADTQYF	TGTGCCAGCAGTTACACCGTGGTGGCTGCAGATACGCAGTATTTT
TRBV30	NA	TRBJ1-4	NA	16	CAWSPVQWRGDEKLFF	TGTGCCTGGAGTCCCGTGCAGTGGAGGGGGGATGAAAAACTGTTTTTT
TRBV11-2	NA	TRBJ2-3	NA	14	CASSLGTGSDTQYF	TGTGCCAGCAGCTTAGGGACTGGTTCGGATACGCAGTATTTT
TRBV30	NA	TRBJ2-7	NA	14	CAWSFTGFSYEQYF	TGTGCCTGGAGTTTTACAGGGTTTTCCTACGAGCAGTACTTC
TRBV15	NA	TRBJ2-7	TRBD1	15	CATSQGTGVPYEQYF	TGTGCCACCAGTCAAGGAACAGGGGTCCCCTACGAGCAGTACTTC
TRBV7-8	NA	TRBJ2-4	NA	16	CASSSGRAHVQNIQYF	TGTGCCAGCAGCTCCGGACGGGCCCATGTACAAAACATTCAGTACTTC
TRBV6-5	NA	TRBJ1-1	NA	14	CASSWAEVNTEAFF	TGTGCCAGCAGCTGGGCGGAGGTGAACACTGAAGCTTTCTTT
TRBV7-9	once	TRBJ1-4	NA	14	CASSFRTEYEKLFF	TGTGCCAGCAGCTTTAGGACAGAGTATGAAAAACTGTTTTTT
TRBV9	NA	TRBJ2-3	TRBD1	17	CASSAPPRGYSTDTQYF	TGTGCCAGCAGCGCCCCCCCCAGGGGGTATAGCACAGATACGCAGTATTTT
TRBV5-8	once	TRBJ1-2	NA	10	CASSGYGYTF	TGTGCCAGCAGCGGATATGGCTACACCTTC
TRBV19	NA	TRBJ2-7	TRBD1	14	CASSWGQSSYEQYF	TGTGCCAGTAGTTGGGGACAGAGCTCCTACGAGCAGTACTTC
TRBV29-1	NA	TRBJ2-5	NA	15	CSVDLGRGYQETQYF	TGCAGCGTTGATTTGGGACGCGGGTACCAAGAGACCCAGTACTTC
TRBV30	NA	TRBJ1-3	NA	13	CAWSFLSGNTIYF	TGTGCCTGGAGTTTTTTGTCTGGAAACACCATATATTTT
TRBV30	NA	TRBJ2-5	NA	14	CAWRPQVVPETQYF	TGTGCCTGGAGGCCCCAAGTGGTCCCAGAGACCCAGTACTTC
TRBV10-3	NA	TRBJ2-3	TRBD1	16	CAIRYATGVSTDTQYF	TGTGCCATCAGATACGCGACAGGGGTCAGCACAGATACGCAGTATTTT
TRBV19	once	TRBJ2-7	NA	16	CASARGRAMGSYEQYF	TGTGCCAGCGCGCGGGGGCGAGCAATGGGCTCCTACGAGCAGTACTTC
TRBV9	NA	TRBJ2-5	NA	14	CASSVGVHKETQYF	TGTGCCAGCAGCGTAGGGGTCCACAAAGAGACCCAGTACTTC
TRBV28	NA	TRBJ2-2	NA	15	CASPGGSPNTGELFF	TGTGCCAGCCCTGGGGGGAGTCCAAACACCGGGGAGCTGTTTTTT
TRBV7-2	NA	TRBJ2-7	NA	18	CASSSLTGSKVMGYEQYF	TGTGCCAGCAGCTCCCTCACGGGATCGAAAGTTATGGGCTACGAGCAGTACTTC
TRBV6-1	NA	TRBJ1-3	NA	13	CASRGFAGNTIYF	TGTGCCAGCAGGGGGTTTGCTGGAAACACCATATATTTT
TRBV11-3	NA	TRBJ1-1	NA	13	CASSLERNTEAFF	TGTGCCAGCAGTTTAGAAAGGAACACTGAAGCTTTCTTT
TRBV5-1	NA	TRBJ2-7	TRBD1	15	CASSLQGQGRYEQYF	TGCGCCAGCAGCTTGCAGGGACAGGGTCGTTACGAGCAGTACTTC
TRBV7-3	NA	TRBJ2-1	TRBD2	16	CASSSVGAGARNEQFF	TGTGCCAGCAGCTCAGTTGGAGCGGGAGCTCGGAATGAGCAGTTCTTC
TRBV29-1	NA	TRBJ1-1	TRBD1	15	CSVERRQGTKTEAFF	TGCAGCGTTGAGAGGCGACAGGGGACGAAGACTGAAGCTTTCTTT
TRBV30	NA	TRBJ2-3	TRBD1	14	CAWSRTGGTDTQYF	TGTGCCTGGAGCCGGACAGGGGGCACAGATACGCAGTATTTT
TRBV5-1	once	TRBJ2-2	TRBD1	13	CASGTEPTGELFF	TGCGCCAGCGGGACAGAGCCAACCGGGGAGCTGTTTTTT
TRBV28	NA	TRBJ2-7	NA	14	CASSLQGGPYEQYF	TGTGCCAGCAGTTTGCAGGGTGGTCCCTACGAGCAGTACTTC
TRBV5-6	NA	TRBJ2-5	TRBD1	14	CASRLQGADETQYF	TGTGCCAGCAGACTACAGGGGGCCGACGAGACCCAGTACTTC
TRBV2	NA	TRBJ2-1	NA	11	CASGFYNEQFF	TGTGCCAGCGGATTCTACAATGAGCAGTTCTTC
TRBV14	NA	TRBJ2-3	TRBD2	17	CASSLRTSGVLTDTQYF	TGTGCCAGCAGCCTCCGGACTAGCGGGGTCCTCACAGATACGCAGTATTTT
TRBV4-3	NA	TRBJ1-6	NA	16	CASSQIPDGVNSPLHF	TGCGCCAGCAGCCAGATCCCCGATGGGGTTAATTCACCCCTCCACTTT
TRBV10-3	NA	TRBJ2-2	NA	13	CAIRLTGTGELFF	TGTGCCATCAGGCTCACAGGGACCGGGGAGCTGTTTTTT
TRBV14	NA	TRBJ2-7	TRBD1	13	CASSHRGPYEQYF	TGTGCCAGCAGTCACAGGGGACCCTACGAGCAGTACTTC
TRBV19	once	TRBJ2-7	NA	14	CASSVGSGVYEQYF	TGTGCCAGTAGTGTCGGTTCTGGGGTCTACGAGCAGTACTTC
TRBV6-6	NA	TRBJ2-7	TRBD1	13	CASSLQGTYEQYF	TGTGCCAGCAGTCTACAGGGGACCTACGAGCAGTACTTC
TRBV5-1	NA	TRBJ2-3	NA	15	CASSLRSLGTDTQYF	TGCGCCAGCAGCTTGCGGTCATTAGGCACAGATACGCAGTATTTT
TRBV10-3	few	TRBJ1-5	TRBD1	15	CAISEGGLGNQPQHF	TGTGCCATCAGTGAAGGGGGCTTGGGCAATCAGCCCCAGCATTTT
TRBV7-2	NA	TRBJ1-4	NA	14	CASSLGGGGEKLFF	TGTGCCAGCAGCTTAGGAGGGGGTGGTGAAAAACTGTTTTTT